The present TCR beta chain was sequenced within a study of CD8+ T cells in alopecia areata. Study results and limitations: Clarity of TCR sharing across patients fell short of that in mice, possibly HLA-related.

The sequencing template was cDNA reverse transcribed from extracted RNA. Profiling relied on immunoSEQ multiplex PCR, and the TCRdb table lists in-frame clones only, not all of them. The sample carries tens of thousands of clones, around half recorded once. This clone was observed a handful of times. The antigen remains unidentified. At one of its ends the junction is not consistent with the germline gene, which may arise from a read error. For about five patients taking part in the biomarker study, CD4+ cells were further sorted into CD25+CD127- cells. The sequence came from a human donor with alopecia areata. The material sequenced was CD4+ Tregs sorted from blood.

The CDR3 region is CASSLSQGMNYGYTF. DNA for the CDR3: TGTGCCAGCAGTCTATCCCAGGGGATGAACTATGGCTACACCTTC. The gene calls are TRBV27 and TRBJ1-2; D perhaps matches TRBD1 (6 bases). CDR1 MNHEY and CDR2 SMNVEV come from the germline V gene (reference sequence). This CDR3 contains 15 residues.